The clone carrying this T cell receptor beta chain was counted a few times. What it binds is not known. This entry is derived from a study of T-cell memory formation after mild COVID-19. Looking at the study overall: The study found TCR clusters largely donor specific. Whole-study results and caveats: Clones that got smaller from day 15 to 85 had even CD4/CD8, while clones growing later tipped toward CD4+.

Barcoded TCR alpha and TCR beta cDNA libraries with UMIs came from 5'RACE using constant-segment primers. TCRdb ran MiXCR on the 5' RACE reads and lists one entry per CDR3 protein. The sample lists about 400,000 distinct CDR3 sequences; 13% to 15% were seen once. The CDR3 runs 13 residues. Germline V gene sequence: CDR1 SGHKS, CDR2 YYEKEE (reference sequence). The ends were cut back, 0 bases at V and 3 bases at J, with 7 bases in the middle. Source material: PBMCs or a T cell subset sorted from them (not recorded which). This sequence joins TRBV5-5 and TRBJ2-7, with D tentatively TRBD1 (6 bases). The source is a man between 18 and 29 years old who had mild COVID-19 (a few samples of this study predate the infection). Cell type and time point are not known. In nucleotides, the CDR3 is TGTGCCAGCAGCTTGGACAGGGTCTACGAGCAGTACGTC. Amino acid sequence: CASSLDRVYEQYV.